Here is one T cell receptor beta chain with its context. This clone's antigen is unknown. Per-base qualities were not stored, and no clone one base away is much larger. A second Seattle source provided samples from volunteer blood donors who had recovered from COVID-19. The collaborating institutions used their own protocols to collect whole blood in K2EDTA tubes. Collaborator samples were shipped for TCRbeta analysis as frozen whole blood, isolated PBMCs, or DNA extracted from either sample type. These data come from a study of blood T cell repertoires in COVID-19 (dated by TCRdb to 2020 to 2022). With regard to the full study: Samples covering the acute and convalescent phases of COVID-19 were provided by collaborators in the United States, Italy and Spain. The repertoires were made available in a free public database intended to serve as a resource for research on the immune response to SARS-CoV-2. Nearly every sample came with metadata listing a de-identified subject ID, COVID-19 status, age in years and sex. The dataset comprised deeply sampled blood TCRbeta repertoires from subjects exposed to, actively infected with, or recovered from COVID-19. HLA class I and class II types, where available, came from metadata supplied by the sample provider rather than from assay-based typing. The prospective study material was composed of cDNA or gDNA derived from T cells, B-cell-depleted T cells, or PBMCs. Samples came from the ongoing ImmuneRACE study (first 160 participants) plus 1,254 subjects from 6 global collaborators.

The paper as a whole reports these results and caveats: How much clinical and demographic metadata was included differed by source and by participant, and the metadata was provided uncurated.

Trimming takes 6 bases from V and 5 bases from J, and the germline ends sit 20 bases apart. Its CDR3 holds 15 amino acids, cysteine through phenylalanine. Only the CDR3 DNA is retained, 45 bases long and in frame from the first base. CDR1 and CDR2 were assigned from the germline V gene as MNHEY and SVGEGT. The immunoSEQ Assay, a bias-controlled multiplex PCR, was used to amplify TCRbeta CDR3 regions from genomic DNA. Concerning the study's data processing: Within the assay, amplification of reference gene primers was used to estimate how many nucleated cells each sample contained. Sequence reads were collapsed and filtered to measure the absolute abundance of every unique TCRbeta CDR3 rearrangement. Productive Simpson clonality was computed per sample as the square root of Simpson's diversity index over productive rearrangements. The table comes from immuneACCESS by way of TCRdb, which keeps in-frame sequences with V and J called. Part of the clones is missing from these tables; in studies checked, under half for an unresolved V gene and the rest for unknown reasons. V and J calls and clone size follow that table, whereas D and trimming were derived from the DNA. The sample table holds some 130,000 clones, of which about 72% were seen once. Roughly 9.7% of the sample is held by the ten biggest clonotypes.

Specimen: peripheral blood. The chain couples TRBV6-2 or TRBV6-3 to TRBJ2-7; the D region possibly corresponds to TRBD1 (5 bases align). The sequence was obtained from a man aged 55 to 70 who had recovered from COVID-19. The DNA sequence is TGTGCCAGCAGACCTCCCCGTGGTAGGGGCCACGAGCAGTACTTC. Its protein is CASRPPRGRGHEQYF.